Listed below are T cell receptor beta chains from one sample, sequenced in a study of T-cell memory formation after mild COVID-19. TCRdb itself ran the 5' RACE reads through MiXCR, one entry per CDR3 protein. This sample has 190,000 or so distinct CDR3 sequences, with about 22% found just once. Sequencing was performed on PBMCs or a T cell subset sorted from them (not recorded which). Receptors were obtained from an adult woman who had mild COVID-19 (a few samples of this study predate the infection). Cell type and time point are not known. Each CDR3 is given with its conserved first and last residue. A D gene is named only where the DNA matches it firmly. Size tells how often a clone was seen (once, few, many) or the class of an expanded clone, and some rows leave it out.

CDR3,DNA,size,V,length,J,D
CASSLDSSDSYEQYF,TGTGCCAGCAGCTTAGACAGTTCTGATTCCTACGAGCAGTACTTC,NA,TRBV5-5,15,TRBJ2-7,NA
CASSFGPAGTGANGELFF,TGCGCCAGCAGCTTTGGCCCCGCCGGGACAGGGGCGAACGGGGAGCTGTTTTTT,NA,TRBV5-1,18,TRBJ2-2,TRBD1
CSVFATGGNTEAFF,TGCAGCGTTTTCGCGACAGGGGGCAACACTGAAGCTTTCTTT,once,TRBV29-1,14,TRBJ1-1,TRBD1
CASTSAERRRETQYF,TGTGCCAGCACCAGCGCGGAGAGGCGAAGAGAGACCCAGTACTTC,NA,TRBV12-3/TRBV12-4,15,TRBJ2-5,NA
CSVEDHWDRADYGYTF,TGCAGCGTTGAAGACCATTGGGACAGGGCGGACTATGGCTACACCTTC,NA,TRBV29-1,16,TRBJ1-2,TRBD1
CASSLGWGPPRETQYF,TGTGCCAGCAGCTTGGGATGGGGGCCTCCTCGGGAGACCCAGTACTTC,NA,TRBV11-1,16,TRBJ2-5,NA
CATSSNSNQPQNF,TGTGCCACCAGTAGCAATAGCAATCAGCCCCAGAATTTT,NA,TRBV24-1,13,TRBJ1-5,NA
CASSWWENGADTQYF,TGTGCCAGCAGCTGGTGGGAGAACGGGGCAGATACGCAGTATTTT,NA,TRBV5-4,15,TRBJ2-3,NA
CSAGERDRSYEQYF,TGCAGTGCTGGGGAACGGGACCGGTCCTACGAGCAGTACTTC,NA,TRBV20-1,14,TRBJ2-7,NA
CASSDSPTGGLYGYTF,TGTGCCAGCAGTGACTCTCCGACAGGGGGCCTCTATGGCTACACCTTC,NA,TRBV6-4,16,TRBJ1-2,TRBD1
CASSQGNYEQYF,TGCGCCAGCAGCCAAGGCAACTACGAGCAGTACTTC,many,TRBV4-1,12,TRBJ2-7,NA
CASSSLRVGQGRDQPQHF,TGTGCCAGCAGCTCCCTTAGGGTTGGACAGGGCAGGGATCAGCCCCAGCATTTT,NA,TRBV7-6,18,TRBJ1-5,TRBD1
CASSDWQGMDEQYF,TGTGCCAGCAGTGACTGGCAGGGGATGGACGAGCAGTACTTC,few,TRBV6-1,14,TRBJ2-7,NA
CASRPWGPGNTEAFF,TGTGCCAGCAGGCCGTGGGGTCCAGGGAACACTGAAGCTTTCTTT,few,TRBV27,15,TRBJ1-1,NA
CASSEPAGTGGLYGYTF,TGTGCCAGCAGCGAACCAGCCGGGACAGGGGGCCTCTATGGCTACACCTTC,NA,TRBV7-9,17,TRBJ1-2,TRBD1
CASSPSVLRGTYNEQFF,TGTGCCAGCAGTCCCTCCGTCTTGCGGGGGACCTACAATGAGCAGTTCTTC,few,TRBV12-3/TRBV12-4,17,TRBJ2-1,TRBD2
CASSPPTEGFSYEQYF,TGTGCCAGCAGCCCCCCTACCGAGGGATTCTCCTACGAGCAGTACTTC,NA,TRBV7-9,16,TRBJ2-7,NA
CSVEGYTGTSGRVQFF,TGCAGCGTTGAAGGTTACACCGGGACTAGCGGGAGGGTGCAGTTCTTC,NA,TRBV29-1,16,TRBJ2-1,TRBD2
CASSTIEGPNTGELFF,TGTGCCAGCAGCACCATAGAAGGGCCCAACACCGGGGAGCTGTTTTTT,NA,TRBV7-9,16,TRBJ2-2,NA
CATSRGRTGVFYNEQFF,TGTGCCACCAGCAGAGGCCGGACAGGGGTATTCTACAATGAGCAGTTCTTC,NA,TRBV15,17,TRBJ2-1,TRBD1
CASSLSVAAFYGELFF,TGTGCCAGCAGCTTAAGTGTGGCCGCGTTTTACGGGGAGCTGTTTTTT,NA,TRBV7-9,16,TRBJ2-2,NA
CASSPRGTSDSYEQYF,TGCGCCAGCAGCCCCCGCGGGACTAGCGACTCCTACGAGCAGTACTTC,NA,TRBV5-1,16,TRBJ2-7,TRBD2
CSATDGALAYPSTDTQYF,TGCAGTGCTACAGATGGGGCGTTGGCCTACCCTAGCACAGATACGCAGTATTTT,few,TRBV20-1,18,TRBJ2-3,NA
CASSLVDYEQYF,TGTGCCAGCAGCTTAGTGGACTACGAGCAGTACTTC,many,TRBV7-6,12,TRBJ2-7,NA
CASSLGMGDRAYEQYF,TGTGCCAGCAGCTTAGGGATGGGGGACAGGGCCTACGAGCAGTACTTC,NA,TRBV7-9,16,TRBJ2-7,TRBD1
CASSISTAYNEQFF,TGTGCCAGTAGTATTTCTACGGCCTACAATGAGCAGTTCTTC,NA,TRBV19,14,TRBJ2-1,NA
CASSLNGASDTQYF,TGTGCCAGCAGCTTAAATGGAGCATCAGATACGCAGTATTTT,few,TRBV11-3,14,TRBJ2-3,NA
CASSQDWPKETQYF,TGCGCCAGCAGCCAAGACTGGCCTAAAGAGACCCAGTACTTC,NA,TRBV4-1,14,TRBJ2-5,NA
CSARRVDYNEQFF,TGCAGTGCTAGAAGGGTTGACTACAATGAGCAGTTCTTC,few,TRBV20-1,13,TRBJ2-1,NA
CASSYQRTSFDEQYF,TGTGCCAGCAGTTACCAACGGACTAGCTTCGACGAGCAGTACTTC,few,TRBV6-5,15,TRBJ2-7,TRBD2
CAWSAVGGGTGELFF,TGTGCCTGGAGTGCCGTCGGGGGGGGAACCGGGGAGCTGTTTTTT,NA,TRBV30,15,TRBJ2-2,TRBD2
CASSLGRNLYNEQFF,TGTGCCAGCAGCTTAGGGCGTAATCTCTACAATGAGCAGTTCTTC,NA,TRBV11-2,15,TRBJ2-1,NA
CASSLTGVWMNTEAFF,TGTGCCAGCAGCTTGACAGGGGTTTGGATGAACACTGAAGCTTTCTTT,NA,TRBV7-9,16,TRBJ1-1,TRBD1
CASSQNPGDEQFF,TGCGCCAGCAGCCAAAACCCCGGAGATGAGCAGTTCTTC,NA,TRBV4-1,13,TRBJ2-1,NA
CASSPHVDGETQYF,TGTGCCAGCAGTCCCCACGTCGACGGGGAGACCCAGTACTTC,few,TRBV7-6,14,TRBJ2-5,NA
CASSSDRYTGELFF,TGTGCCAGCAGTTCCGACAGATACACCGGGGAGCTGTTTTTT,few,TRBV12-3/TRBV12-4,14,TRBJ2-2,NA
CASSRPGQGEEKLFF,TGTGCCAGCAGCAGACCGGGACAGGGGGAAGAAAAACTGTTTTTT,NA,TRBV12-3/TRBV12-4,15,TRBJ1-4,TRBD1
CASSLGTSEAFF,TGTGCCAGCAGCCTGGGGACAAGTGAAGCTTTCTTT,many,TRBV7-9,12,TRBJ1-1,NA
CASSLGAATNEKLFF,TGTGCCAGCAGCTTAGGAGCGGCAACTAATGAAAAACTGTTTTTT,few,TRBV11-2,15,TRBJ1-4,NA
CASSSGRYNEQFF,TGTGCCAGTAGTAGCGGGAGATACAATGAGCAGTTCTTC,NA,TRBV19,13,TRBJ2-1,TRBD2
CASSQGTATSAFYGYTF,TGCGCCAGCAGCCAAGGGACAGCCACCTCAGCATTCTATGGCTACACCTTC,NA,TRBV4-3,17,TRBJ1-2,NA
CASSFPGTPSGEQYF,TGTGCCAGCAGCTTTCCCGGGACACCGTCCGGCGAGCAGTACTTC,few,TRBV7-9,15,TRBJ2-7,NA
CSASDGQGIREFF,TGCAGTGCTAGTGACGGACAGGGTATCCGCGAGTTCTTC,NA,TRBV20-1,13,TRBJ2-1,TRBD1
CASTTDRGEGDTLGAFF,TGTGCCAGCACCACGGACAGGGGGGAAGGGGACACACTGGGAGCTTTCTTT,NA,TRBV12-3/TRBV12-4,17,TRBJ1-1,TRBD1
CSARESWSRGGADTQYF,TGCAGTGCTAGAGAGTCATGGTCAAGAGGGGGAGCAGATACGCAGTATTTT,few,TRBV20-1,17,TRBJ2-3,NA
CASSSSGETQYF,TGTGCCAGCAGCTCGAGTGGGGAGACCCAGTACTTC,many,TRBV7-9,12,TRBJ2-5,NA
CASSYLLDSTYEQYF,TGTGCCAGTAGTTACCTTTTGGACAGTACCTACGAGCAGTACTTC,NA,TRBV19,15,TRBJ2-7,NA
CASSYGGSGNEQFF,TGTGCCAGCAGTTACGGCGGCTCAGGCAATGAGCAGTTCTTC,NA,TRBV6-2/TRBV6-3,14,TRBJ2-1,NA
CASHSMNTEAFF,TGCGCCAGTCATTCTATGAACACTGAAGCTTTCTTT,many,TRBV5-1,12,TRBJ1-1,NA
CASSQDGGSGQIF,TGCGCCAGCAGCCAAGACGGGGGTAGCGGCCAAATCTTC,few,TRBV4-1,13,TRBJ2-7,NA
CASSYSDFGTDDYEQYF,TGTGCCAGCAGTTACTCTGATTTCGGGACGGACGACTACGAGCAGTACTTC,NA,TRBV6-5,17,TRBJ2-7,NA
CASSPRQGRQETQYF,TGTGCTAGCAGCCCCCGACAGGGTCGACAAGAGACCCAGTACTTC,NA,TRBV7-7,15,TRBJ2-5,TRBD1
CASSPRWGNTQETQYF,TGTGCCAGCAGCCCACGTTGGGGGAATACGCAAGAGACCCAGTACTTC,few,TRBV7-9,16,TRBJ2-5,NA
CASSFFQRQETQYF,TGTGCCAGCAGCTTCTTTCAGAGGCAAGAGACCCAGTACTTC,many,TRBV5-6,14,TRBJ2-5,NA
CASSYSRAGTSGRGYEQYF,TGTGCCAGCAGTTACTCGAGAGCCGGGACTAGCGGGAGAGGATACGAGCAGTACTTC,few,TRBV6-5,19,TRBJ2-7,TRBD2
CASSPRAHEQYF,TGTGCCAGCAGCCCACGGGCCCACGAGCAGTACTTC,NA,TRBV9,12,TRBJ2-7,NA
CASSYSANRRRGLAVVEQFF,TGTGCCAGCAGCTATTCGGCGAACAGGCGCAGGGGACTAGCGGTCGTTGAGCAGTTCTTC,NA,TRBV7-9,20,TRBJ2-1,TRBD2
CASSQTSSSSYNEQFF,TGTGCCAGCAGTCAGACTAGCAGTAGCTCCTACAATGAGCAGTTCTTC,NA,TRBV6-5,16,TRBJ2-1,TRBD2
CASSWGTGAYNEQFF,TGTGCCAGCAGTTGGGGCACAGGGGCCTACAATGAGCAGTTCTTC,once,TRBV27,15,TRBJ2-1,TRBD1
CASTTTGGNEKLFF,TGTGCCAGTACCACGACAGGGGGGAATGAAAAACTGTTTTTT,few,TRBV19,14,TRBJ1-4,TRBD1